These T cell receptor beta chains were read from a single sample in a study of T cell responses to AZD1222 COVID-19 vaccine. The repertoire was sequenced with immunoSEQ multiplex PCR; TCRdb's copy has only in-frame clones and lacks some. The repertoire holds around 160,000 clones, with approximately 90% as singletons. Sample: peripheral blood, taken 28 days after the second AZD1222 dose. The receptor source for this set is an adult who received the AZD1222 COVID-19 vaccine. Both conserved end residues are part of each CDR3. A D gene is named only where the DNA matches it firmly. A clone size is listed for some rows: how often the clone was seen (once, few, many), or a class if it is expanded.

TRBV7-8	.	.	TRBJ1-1	TGTGCCAGCAGCTTAGGGGGGGGAATGAGATTCACTGAAGCTTTCTTT	CASSLGGGMRFTEAFF
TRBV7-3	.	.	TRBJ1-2	TGTGCCAGCAGCTTAAATCCAGCGGTAGAGTCTGGCTACACCTTC	CASSLNPAVESGYTF
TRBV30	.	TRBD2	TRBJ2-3	TGTGCCTGCCGGACTAGCGGGGGGGCCGAAGATACGCAGTATTTT	CACRTSGGAEDTQYF
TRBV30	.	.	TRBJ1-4	TGTGCCTGGAGTGTTATTGGTGCTGAAAAACTGTTTTTT	CAWSVIGAEKLFF
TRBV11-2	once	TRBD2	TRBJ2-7	TGTGCCAGCAGCTTGGGACTAGCGGGCTACGAGCAGTACTTC	CASSLGLAGYEQYF
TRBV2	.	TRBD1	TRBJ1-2	TGTGCCAGCAGTTTGGGGGACAGGGGGCCCCCGACCGACTATGGCTACACCTTC	CASSLGDRGPPTDYGYTF
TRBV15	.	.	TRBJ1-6	TGTGCCACCAGCAGAGATGGGGGGGCAAATTCACCCCTCCACTTT	CATSRDGGANSPLHF
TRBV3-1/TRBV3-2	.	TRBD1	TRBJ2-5	TGTGCCAGCAGCCAAAGGGGGCCGGAGACCCAGTACTTC	CASSQRGPETQYF
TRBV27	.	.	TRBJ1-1	TGTGCCAGCAGACGGTTGAACACTGAAGCTTTCTTT	CASRRLNTEAFF
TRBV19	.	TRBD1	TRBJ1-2	TGTGCCAGTAGCGACAGGGGTGCACCTAACTATGGCTACACCTTC	CASSDRGAPNYGYTF
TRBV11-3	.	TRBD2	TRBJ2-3	TGTGCCAGCAGCTTAACTTTCGGGACTAGCGGGAGAGGCACAGATACGCAGTATTTT	CASSLTFGTSGRGTDTQYF
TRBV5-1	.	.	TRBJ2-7	TGCGCCAGCAGCCCGGGGGCGGGGGAAAGACTACGGGAGCAGTACTTC	CASSPGAGERLREQYF
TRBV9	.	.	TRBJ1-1	TGTGCCAGCAGCGTCTGGGGGAACACTGAAGCTTTCTTT	CASSVWGNTEAFF
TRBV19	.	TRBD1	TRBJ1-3	TGTGCCAGTAGTATAACAGGGGGCACTGGAAACACCATATATTTT	CASSITGGTGNTIYF
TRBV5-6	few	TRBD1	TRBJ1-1	TGTGCCAGCAGCCCCACAGGGGGTATCGGGGTGGGGGCTTTCTTT	CASSPTGGIGVGAFF
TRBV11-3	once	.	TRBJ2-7	TGTGCCAGCAGCTTCCGGACGTCCTACGAGCAGTACTTC	CASSFRTSYEQYF
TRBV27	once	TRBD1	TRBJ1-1	TGTGCCAGCAGTTTAGAGGGACAGGGGCGTTCTACTGAAGCTTTCTTT	CASSLEGQGRSTEAFF
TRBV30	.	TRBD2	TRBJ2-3	TGTGCCTGGATGGGCGGGAGCCCAGATACGCAGTATTTT	CAWMGGSPDTQYF
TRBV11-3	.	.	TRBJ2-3	TGTGCCAGCAGCTTTAGTGGGGATACGCAGTATTTT	CASSFSGDTQYF
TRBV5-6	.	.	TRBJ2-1	TGTGCCAGCAGCCCCCGGGCCTTAACCCAATGGACTGAGCAGTTCTTC	CASSPRALTQWTEQFF
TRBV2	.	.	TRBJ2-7	TGTGCCAGCATCCCCTGGGGTAGCGGTTCCTACGAGCAGTACTTC	CASIPWGSGSYEQYF
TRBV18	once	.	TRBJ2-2	TGTGCCAGCTCGTTCGGACCGAACACCGGGGAGCTGTTTTTT	CASSFGPNTGELFF
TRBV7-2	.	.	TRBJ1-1	TGTGCCAGCAGCTTAGGGGTCCAGACTGAAGCTTTCTTT	CASSLGVQTEAFF
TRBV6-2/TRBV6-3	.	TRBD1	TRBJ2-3	TGTGCCAGCAGTTACCCCCCGGGACAGGGTACAGATACGCAGTATTTT	CASSYPPGQGTDTQYF
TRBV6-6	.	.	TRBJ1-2	TGTGCCAGCAGCCCTGGACAGTCCGATGGCTACACCTTC	CASSPGQSDGYTF
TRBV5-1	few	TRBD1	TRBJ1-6	TGCGCCAGCAGCGGATTGGGACAGGGGGCGAGAGGTGATTCACCCCTCCACTTT	CASSGLGQGARGDSPLHF
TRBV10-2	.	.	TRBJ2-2	TGCGCCAGCAGTATTACCGGGACTTTGACCGGGGAGCTGTTTTTT	CASSITGTLTGELFF
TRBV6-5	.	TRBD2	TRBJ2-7	TGTGCCAGCAGTTGGAGTAGCGGGGGCTCCTACGAGCAGTACTTC	CASSWSSGGSYEQYF
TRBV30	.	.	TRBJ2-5	TGTGCCTGGAGTGTGCACCTCGGCGAGACCCAGTACTTC	CAWSVHLGETQYF
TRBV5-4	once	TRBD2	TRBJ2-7	TGTGCCAGCAGCTTAGATGACGGGAGGCTCATCTACGAGCAGTACTTC	CASSLDDGRLIYEQYF
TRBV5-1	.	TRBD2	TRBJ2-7	TGCGCCAGCAGCGACACGCCGGGACTAGCGGGGTCCTACGAGCAGTACTTC	CASSDTPGLAGSYEQYF
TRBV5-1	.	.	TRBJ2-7	TGCGCCAGCAGCCCGTGGGTGGGAGAGGGCTCCTACGAGCAGTACTTC	CASSPWVGEGSYEQYF
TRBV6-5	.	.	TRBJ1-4	TGTGCCAGCAGTTACTACCTGACAGGAGCGGAGAAAAAACTGTTTTTT	CASSYYLTGAEKKLFF
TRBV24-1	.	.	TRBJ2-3	TGTGCCACCAGTGACTGGGCGGATAGCGCAGATACGCAGTATTTT	CATSDWADSADTQYF
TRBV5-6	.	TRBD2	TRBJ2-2	TGTGCCAGCAGCGTTGCTGGGGGGGACCGAACGAACACCGGGGAGCTGTTTTTT	CASSVAGGDRTNTGELFF
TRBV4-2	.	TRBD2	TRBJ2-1	TGTGCCAGCAGCCCGACTAGCGGGACCTACAATGAGCAGTTCTTC	CASSPTSGTYNEQFF